A selection of T cell receptor beta chains follows, all from one sample in a study of regulatory T cells in long-lasting Graves disease. TCRdb re-analysed the multiplex PCR reads in MiXCR, keeping a single row per CDR3 protein. There are approximately 400,000 distinct CDR3 sequences in the sample; less than 20% occur only once, and approximately 21% lies in the top ten. This sample comprised peripheral blood mononuclear cells (PBMCs), obtained at new diagnosis, from a patient treated with antithyroid drugs. The receptors originated from a female donor with Graves disease. Both conserved end residues are trimmed from each CDR3. Size values are once, few and many counts, or a class for expanded clones, and some rows have none.

>TRBV5-1|many|TRBJ2-1
ASSFFLQNEQF
>TRBV3-1|many|TRBJ1-5
ASSQQVSNQPQH
>TRBV18|.|TRBJ2-1
ASSPKRLAGIGSYNEQF
>TRBV6-5|many|TRBJ2-1
ASSYPYTAFKTHSSYNEQF
>TRBV12-5|many|TRBJ1-5
ASGPGGFQPQH
>TRBV24-1|.|TRBJ2-7
TTSDLPYGVTYEQY
>TRBV4-1|many|TRBJ1-1
ASSQEQGNTEAF
>TRBV29-1|many|TRBJ1-1
SVESGTGRTEAF
>TRBV18|many|TRBJ2-7
ASSDRDFSYEQY
>TRBV29-1|many|TRBJ1-2
SVEVETDYGYT
>TRBV7-2|many|TRBJ2-7
ASSPYGGSYEQY
>TRBV5-1|few|TRBJ1-2
ASNPEGIDYGNT
>TRBV28|many|TRBJ1-1
ASTMPPPMNTEAF
>TRBV27|.|TRBJ1-2
ASSDTTGIGGYT
>TRBV12-3/TRBV12-4|many|TRBJ2-7
ASSLRDYEQY
>TRBV28|many|TRBJ1-1
ASGLDREAF
>TRBV12-3/TRBV12-4|many|TRBJ1-6
ASSFNRGDSPLH
>TRBV2|many|TRBJ2-5
ASSVSGFGTQY
>TRBV9|many|TRBJ2-5
ASSVEHPQGTQY
>TRBV5-1|.|TRBJ2-1
ASSLGGGASPNEQF
>TRBV27|many|TRBJ1-5
ASSLISNQPQH
>TRBV29-1|many|TRBJ2-1
SVESGRATYNEQF
>TRBV18|.|TRBJ2-1
ASSSDGVNEQF
>TRBV2|many|TRBJ2-7
ASSFGRQQGSYEQY
>TRBV6-8|.|TRBJ2-3
ASMQGRFADTQY
>TRBV20-1|many|TRBJ1-2
SARDPAIYGYT
>TRBV5-5|.|TRBJ2-1
ASRAAGSYNEQF
>TRBV10-2|.|TRBJ2-7
ASSQTLADPYEQY
>TRBV7-9|many|TRBJ1-2
ASSLRGWQETGTYGYT
>TRBV7-2|many|TRBJ2-1
ASSFPGTNEQF
>TRBV5-1|many|TRBJ1-2
ASSLTSGYGYT
>TRBV5-1|few|TRBJ1-2
ASSGPYRVDYGYT
>TRBV6-6|many|TRBJ1-1
ASSYSVIYDTEAF
>TRBV9|many|TRBJ1-4
ASSGGNEKLF
>TRBV7-8|few|TRBJ2-1
ASSSLAGGAIGPF
>TRBV20-1|many|TRBJ2-2
SARDRRATGELF
>TRBV6-1|.|TRBJ1-2
ASTRGGYGYT
>TRBV3-1|many|TRBJ2-3
ASSPGGLAGVADTQY
>TRBV29-1|.|TRBJ2-7
SVEDLGLAGGYEQY
>TRBV30|.|TRBJ2-7
AWSVRDTRGYEQY
>TRBV19|.|TRBJ2-1
ASSIIGRGPPYNEQF
>TRBV6-1|many|TRBJ1-2
ASDSFGVSGGYT
>TRBV2|many|TRBJ2-1
ASSAGQQKYNEQF
>TRBV27|.|TRBJ2-3
ASSLRGLAGGRTDTQY
>TRBV12-5|many|TRBJ2-3
ASGLGLAGAKEY
>TRBV15|many|TRBJ2-3
ATSRDRASGFTDTQY
>TRBV19|few|TRBJ2-1
ASMGAGRSNEQF
>TRBV7-9|many|TRBJ2-3
ASSLGEAGGDTQY
>TRBV12-3/TRBV12-4|many|TRBJ2-7
ASSLKASSEYEQY
>TRBV24-1|many|TRBJ2-3
ATSDPTGASTDTQY
>TRBV6-1|.|TRBJ2-3
ASSGISTDTQY
>TRBV18|many|TRBJ2-1
ASSPKGEGEYNEQF